One sample yielded the 21 T cell receptor beta chains listed below, sequenced in a study of cytomegalovirus exposure and HLA in healthy donors. The PCR had 60 Vbeta and 13 Jbeta primers. Sequenced by immunoSEQ multiplex PCR; TCRdb stores in-frame clones only, minus some. The sample has 150,000 to 200,000 clones, around 88% seen once. Sequencing was carried out using PBMCs. These receptors all stem from a middle-aged man in good health and CMV-seropositive.

The V call is TRBV5-5, the J call TRBJ2-3; D may be TRBD1 (5 bases). The CDR3 runs to 14 residues. The germline V and J ends were trimmed by 1 base and 2 bases, with 8 bases remaining between them. From germline, CDR1 is SGHKS and CDR2 YYEKEE (reference sequence). CDR3 loop: CASSLTGYTDTQYF. The CDR3 region has the DNA TGTGCCAGCAGCTTGACAGGTTACACAGATACGCAGTATTTT.

CDR3 residues: CSVESGIVDEQFF. The CDR3 DNA is TGCAGCGTTGAAAGCGGGATAGTCGATGAGCAGTTCTTC. The genes are TRBV29-1 and TRBJ2-1, with 7 nucleotides matching TRBD2. Per germline, CDR1 SQVTM and CDR2 ANQGSEA. V dropped 2 bases and J dropped 8; count of bases not matched to a gene: 6. The length of the CDR3 is 13 residues.

The V gene is TRBV29-1, the J gene TRBJ2-1; 16 positions match TRBD2. V dropped 4 bases and J dropped 10; count of bases not matched to a gene: 4. The CDR3 is made up of 14 amino acids. Per germline, CDR1 SQVTM and CDR2 ANQGSEA. CDR3 sequence (DNA): TGCAGCGTTGCAGGGACTAGCGGGAGGGGCGAGCAGTTCTTC. This gives the protein CSVAGTSGRGEQFF.

This clone has just a few counts. This chain uses TRBV7-9 with TRBJ2-1, with TRBD2 matching 7 bases. This CDR3 is built from 15 residues. V gave up 3 bases and J gave up 12 bases; unmatched junction bases: 14. Germline V gene sequence: CDR1 SEHNR, CDR2 FQNEAQ (reference sequence). CDR3 coding DNA: TGTGCCAGCAGCTTGAGGAGGGCGGGAGCGGACGGGCAGTTCTTC. The encoded protein is CASSLRRAGADGQFF.

The CDR3 loop reads CASSEVSAGGNTEAFF. For the CDR3, the DNA is TGCGCCAGCAGTGAAGTGTCTGCAGGGGGAAACACTGAAGCTTTCTTT. The V gene is TRBV10-1, the J gene TRBJ1-1; 7 nucleotides line up with TRBD1. Germline CDR1 WNHNN, CDR2 SYGVQD (reference sequence). The ends lost 3 bases at V and 2 bases at J; junction bases unmatched: 9. The CDR3 has 16 amino acids.

This clone has just a few counts. The chain is built from TRBV28 and TRBJ2-1; 11 bases fit TRBD2. CDR3 length: 17 amino acids. The ends lost 4 bases at V and 8 bases at J; junction bases unmatched: 13. In germline, CDR1 is MDHEN, CDR2 SYDVKM. The CDR3 sequence: CASSSPGVAGGSDEQFF. CDR3 nucleotides: TGTGCCAGCAGTTCCCCGGGGGTAGCGGGAGGGAGTGATGAGCAGTTCTTC.

CDR3 protein: CASSAPSTDTQYF. The CDR3, as DNA: TGTGCCAGCAGCGCCCCTAGCACAGATACGCAGTATTTT. The rearrangement uses TRBV9 and TRBJ2-3; D ambiguous. The CDR3 has 13 amino acids. CDR1 is SGDLS and CDR2 is YYNGEE in the germline V gene. Deletions cut 3 bases from V and 0 bases from J, with 5 bases between.

The chain uses TRBV7-8 and TRBJ1-2, with a possible D match to TRBD1 (5 bases). The CDR3 has 13 amino acids. Trimming pared 1 base from V and 8 bases from J, leaving 11 bases between. Germline V gives CDR1 SGHVS, CDR2 FQNEAQ. CDR3 residues: CASSLEAGRGYTF. The CDR3 DNA follows: TGTGCCAGCAGCTTAGAAGCAGGGAGGGGCTACACCTTC. Full variable domain (remainder filled in from reference TRBV7-8 and TRBJ1-2): GAGVSQSPRYKVAKRGQDVALRCDPISGHVSLFWYQQALGQGPEFLTYFQNEAQLDKSGLPSDRFFAERPEGSVSTLKIQRTQQEDSAVYLCASSLEAGRGYTFGSGTRLTVV.

CDR3 loop: CASSLEGLAGIYNEQFF. CDR3 sequence (DNA): TGCGCCAGCAGCTTGGAGGGTTTGGCGGGGATATACAATGAGCAGTTCTTC. This chain joins TRBV5-1 and TRBJ2-1, with D possibly being TRBD2 (6 bases). CDR1 and CDR2 (germline): SGHRS, YFSETQ. This CDR3 is built from 17 residues. V was cut by 0 bases and J by 4 bases, with 17 bases left in between. The full variable domain, its missing parts supplied by reference TRBV5-1 and TRBJ2-1, is KAGVTQTPRYLIKTRGQQVTLSCSPISGHRSVSWYQQTPGQGLQFLFEYFSETQRNKGNFPGRFSGRQFSNSRSEMNVSTLELGDSALYLCASSLEGLAGIYNEQFFGPGTRLTVL.

Note on this clone: The DNA is omitted, as the CDR3 cannot be located on it reliably, and the CDR3 follows TCRdb's listing. This chain joins TRBV4-3 and TRBJ2-1; the table calls TRBD2, which could not be checked here. Germline V CDR1 and CDR2: LGHNA, YSLEER. With termini counted, the CDR3 has 19 amino acids. The CDR3: CASSQDRGRVGRGAGEVFF.

The gene calls are TRBV6-5 and TRBJ1-5; D may be TRBD1 (6 bases). The CDR3 covers 14 residues. The ends were cut back, 5 bases at V and 9 bases at J, with 17 bases in the middle. The V gene's germline CDR1 is MNHEY and CDR2 SVGAGI. CDR3 protein: CASSSPGDGLPQHF. The DNA of the CDR3 is TGTGCCAGCAGTAGCCCAGGGGATGGTCTGCCCCAGCATTTT.

This chain joins TRBV7-2 and TRBJ1-2, with TRBD1 identical over 7 bases. Trimming cost V 0 bases and J 8 bases; bases outside gene matches: 9. Germline CDR1 SGHTA, CDR2 FQGNSA. CDR3 length equals 15 residues. Here the CDR3 reads CASSLATGTAGGYTF. The CDR3 DNA follows: TGTGCCAGCAGCTTAGCAACCGGGACAGCCGGCGGCTACACCTTC.

The sample holds a few counts of this clone. V and J are TRBV20-1 and TRBJ2-7; D is ambiguous. The CDR3 totals 11 residues. Deletions cut 5 bases from V and 4 bases from J, with 9 bases between. Germline values: CDR1 DFQATT, CDR2 SNEGSKA (reference sequence). This CDR3 is CSAYPSYEQYF. The CDR3 DNA is TGCAGTGCTTACCCGAGTTACGAGCAGTACTTC.

This clone was detected once. The CDR3 coding sequence is TGTGCCAGCTCCAAAAGGACATACCCATCCTACGAGCAGTACTTC. It yields the protein CASSKRTYPSYEQYF. The rearrangement links TRBV6-5 to TRBJ2-7; possibly TRBD1 for D (5 bases). Germline loops: CDR1 MNHEY, CDR2 SVGAGI. V was cut by 8 bases and J by 1 base, with 18 bases left in between. This CDR3 is built from 15 residues.

The chain has TRBV10-3 and TRBJ2-2, with TRBD1 identical over 8 bases. Per germline, CDR1 ENHRY and CDR2 SYGVKD. V was clipped by 9 bases and J by 0 bases; unmatched bases: 3. This CDR3 is built from 14 residues. The CDR3 DNA reads as TGTGCCATACTGGGACAGGCGAACACCGGGGAGCTGTTTTTT. This translates into CAILGQANTGELFF.

The chain couples TRBV5-1 to TRBJ2-1, with a possible D match to TRBD1 (5 bases). Trimming shortened V by 3 bases and J by 10 bases, and 17 bases separated the two germline ends. Per germline, CDR1 SGHRS and CDR2 YFSETQ. The CDR3 runs to 14 residues. CDR3 region: CASSWGRGQGEQFF. As DNA, the CDR3 is TGCGCCAGCAGCTGGGGTAGGGGTCAAGGGGAGCAGTTCTTC.

This clone showed up just a few times. V usage is TRBV9 and J usage is TRBJ1-1, with D possibly matching TRBD1 (5 bases). V lost 2 bases, J lost 3 bases, and 8 bases lay in between. The length of the CDR3 is 13 residues. The germline V gene has CDR1 SGDLS and CDR2 YYNGEE. In DNA form, the CDR3 reads TGTGCCAGCAGCGTTGACAGCTACACTGAAGCTTTCTTT. Translation: CASSVDSYTEAFF.

V usage is TRBV9 and J usage is TRBJ1-3, with 8 bases that match TRBD1. Germline values: CDR1 SGDLS, CDR2 YYNGEE. The CDR3 is made up of 20 amino acids. V lost 0 bases, J lost 0 bases, and 14 bases stayed unmatched. The CDR3 sequence: CASSVARGQDYPGSGNTIYF. CDR3 bases: TGTGCCAGCAGCGTAGCTCGGGGACAGGATTACCCCGGCTCTGGAAACACCATATATTTT.

The CDR3 DNA reads TGTGCCAGCAGTAAACAGGGTACTCATGGCTACACTGAAGCTTTCTTT. Protein product: CASSKQGTHGYTEAFF. The rearrangement links TRBV27 to TRBJ1-1, with D perhaps TRBD1 (6 bases). The CDR3 extends over 16 amino acids. CDR1 is MNHEY and CDR2 is SMNVEV in the germline V gene (reference sequence). Trimming left V 5 bases short and J 3 bases short, with 19 bases between.

This sequence joins TRBV10-3 and TRBJ1-1; TRBD1 is a possible D gene (6 bases). Between the trimmed V and J ends, which lost 0 bases and 2 bases, there was a span of 10 bases. The CDR3 consists of 15 residues. The germline CDR1 and CDR2 sequences are ENHRY and SYGVKD. CDR3 loop: CAISESQGLNTEAFF. DNA for the CDR3: TGTGCCATCAGTGAGTCACAGGGCTTAAACACTGAAGCTTTCTTT.

The rearrangement links TRBV6-1 to TRBJ2-3; TRBD1 agrees at 9 bases. The CDR3 loop spans 15 amino acids. The junction had 10 bases not matched to a gene; V was cut back by 6 bases and J by 6 bases. Germline V gene lookup returns CDR1 MNHNS and CDR2 SASEGT. This chain's CDR3 is CASRGGQGFSDTQYF. In DNA, the CDR3 is TGTGCCAGCAGAGGGGGACAGGGTTTTTCTGATACGCAGTATTTT.